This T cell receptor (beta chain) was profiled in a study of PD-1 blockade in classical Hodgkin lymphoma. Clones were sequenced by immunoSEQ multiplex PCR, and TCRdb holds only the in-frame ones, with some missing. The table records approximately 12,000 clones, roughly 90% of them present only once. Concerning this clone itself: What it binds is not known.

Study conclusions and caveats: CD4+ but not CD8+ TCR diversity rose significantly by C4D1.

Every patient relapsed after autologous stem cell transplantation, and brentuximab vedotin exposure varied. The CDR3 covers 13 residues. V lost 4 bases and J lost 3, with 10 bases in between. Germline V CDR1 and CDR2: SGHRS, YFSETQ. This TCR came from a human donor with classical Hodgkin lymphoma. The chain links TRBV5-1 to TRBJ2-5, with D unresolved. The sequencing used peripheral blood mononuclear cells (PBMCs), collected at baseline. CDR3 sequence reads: CASSVLVEETQYF. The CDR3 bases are TGCGCCAGCAGCGTTCTAGTAGAAGAGACCCAGTACTTC.